This passage covers 6 T cell receptor beta chains from one sample sequenced in a study of CD8+CD57+ T cells in acquired aplastic anemia. For CDR3 and TCR beta VDJ profiling, genomic DNA was the template used. TCRdb reprocessed the reads via MiXCR and lists one record per CDR3 protein. Of approximately 40,000 distinct CDR3 sequences listed, roughly 69% were seen once; the top ten hold roughly 65%. All patients picked for sequencing had shown, by flow cytometry, an expansion of CD8+CD57+ cells. Specimen: sorted CD4+, CD8+, or CD8+CD57+ T cells (not recorded which) from PBMCs. The receptors were gathered from a human donor with aplastic anemia.

The V and J genes are TRBV2 and TRBJ2-5; TRBD1 matches at 8 bases. V lost 5 bases, J lost 9 bases, and 11 bases stayed unmatched. This CDR3 is built from 14 residues. The germline gives CDR1 SNHLY, CDR2 FYNNEI. CDR3 residues: CASSSGQGHQPQYF. The CDR3 DNA reads as TGTGCCAGCAGTAGCGGACAGGGTCATCAGCCCCAGTACTTC.

V usage is TRBV20-1 and J usage is TRBJ1-6; D is ambiguous. Germline V gives CDR1 DFQATT, CDR2 SNEGSKA (reference sequence). With 1 base removed from V and 6 bases from J, the gap between germline ends came to 4 bases. The CDR3 loop spans 12 amino acids. The CDR3 spells CSARGGNSPLHF. The CDR3 nucleotides read TGCAGTGCTAGAGGAGGTAATTCACCCCTCCACTTT.

The chain carries TRBV12-3 or TRBV12-4 and TRBJ1-4; D perhaps matches TRBD1 (5 bases). There are 12 residues in the CDR3. Trimming removed 6 bases at V and 4 bases at J, with 6 bases between. As DNA, the CDR3 is TGTGCCAGCAGGCAGGGTAATGAAAAACTGTTTTTT. Amino acid sequence: CASRQGNEKLFF.

This clonotype came up many times. The conserved closing phenylalanine or tryptophan is absent in this CDR3, likely reflecting a read error. V usage is TRBV7-8 and J usage is TRBJ2-7, with 7 nucleotides matching TRBD1. This CDR3 contains 14 residues. The germline V gene encodes CDR1 SGHVS and CDR2 FQNEAQ. J gave up 4 bases and V 3 bases, and 6 bases lay outside the gene matches. CDR3 region: CASSFPDRRYEQYL. Here the CDR3 DNA reads TGTGCCAGCAGCTTCCCGGACAGGAGGTACGAGCAGTACCTC.

This clonotype appeared once. The rearrangement uses TRBV9 and TRBJ2-7; D is uncertain. V gave up 3 bases and J gave up 0 bases, with 13 bases separating them. Germline V gives CDR1 SGDLS, CDR2 YYNGEE. The CDR3 contains 15 residues. CDR3 sequence reads: CASSAYGRSSYEQYF. The CDR3 DNA sequence: TGTGCCAGCAGCGCCTACGGCCGTAGCTCCTACGAGCAGTACTTC.

This clonotype was seen a handful of times. This chain links TRBV19 with TRBJ1-1; no firm D call. The CDR3 sequence is 13 residues long. Germline CDR1 is LNHDA and CDR2 is SQIVND (reference sequence). V shed 3 bases and J shed 1 base, with 6 bases lying between them. DNA for the CDR3: TGTGCCAGTAGTATCGACGGGAACACTGAAGCTTTCTTT. As protein: CASSIDGNTEAFF. Using reference TRBV19 and TRBJ1-1 for the parts outside the CDR3, the full variable domain is DGGITQSPKYLFRKEGQNVTLSCEQNLNHDAMYWYRQDPGQGLRLIYYSQIVNDFQKGDIAEGYSVSREKKESFPLTVTSAQKNPTAFYLCASSIDGNTEAFFGQGTRLTVV.